A single sample is the source of the 3 T cell receptor beta chains below, sequenced in a study of cytomegalovirus exposure and HLA in healthy donors. The PCR ran on 60 Vbeta and 13 Jbeta primers. TCRdb's table, derived via immunoSEQ multiplex PCR, lists solely in-frame clones and lacks some. The sample lists around 100,000 clones; less than 80% were seen once. Sequenced sample: PBMCs. The receptors here all came from a man in his forties in good health and CMV-seronegative.

This clone has only a few counts. CDR3 sequence (DNA): TGCGCCAGCAGCTTTAGGGAGGGGGAGACCCAGTACTTC. Encoded protein: CASSFREGETQYF. The V and J genes are TRBV5-1 and TRBJ2-5, with TRBD2 matching over 7 bases. The CDR3 has 13 amino acids. CDR1 SGHRS and CDR2 YFSETQ come from the germline V gene. V lost 2 bases, J lost 5 bases, and 3 bases stayed unmatched.

This chain connects TRBV6-5 to TRBJ2-1; 7 bases agree with TRBD1. CDR3 size: 15 residues. V shed 7 bases, J shed 6 bases, and the junction held 12 bases outside the gene matches. Germline CDR1 and CDR2: MNHEY and SVGAGI. DNA for the CDR3: TGTGCCAGCAATCTTGCTGAAGGGGGCTTCAATGAGCAGTTCTTC. Translating it yields CASNLAEGGFNEQFF.

This clone was found a few times. The chain uses TRBV2 and TRBJ2-1; 9 nucleotides align to TRBD1. Germline-derived CDR1 and CDR2 are SNHLY and FYNNEI. V trimming: 0 bases; J trimming: 8 bases; junction bases outside the gene matches: 14. The CDR3 is 18 amino acids. The CDR3 coding sequence is TGTGCCAGCAGTGAAGCCTACGGGACAGGGCCCAGCCCCGATGAGCAGTTCTTC. Translation gives CASSEAYGTGPSPDEQFF.